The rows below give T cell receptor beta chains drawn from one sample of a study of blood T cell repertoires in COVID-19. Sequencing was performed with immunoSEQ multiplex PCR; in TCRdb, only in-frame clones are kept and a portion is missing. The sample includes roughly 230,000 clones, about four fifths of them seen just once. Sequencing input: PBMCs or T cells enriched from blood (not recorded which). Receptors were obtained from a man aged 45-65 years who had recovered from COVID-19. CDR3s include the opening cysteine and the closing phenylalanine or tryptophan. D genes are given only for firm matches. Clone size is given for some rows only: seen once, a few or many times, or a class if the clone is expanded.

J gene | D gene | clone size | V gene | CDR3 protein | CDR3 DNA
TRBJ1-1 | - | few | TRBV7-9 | CASSLGGRGNTEAFF | TGTGCCAGCAGCTTAGGCGGCAGGGGGAACACTGAAGCTTTCTTT
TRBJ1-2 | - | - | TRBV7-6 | CASSPIAPPNYGYTF | TGTGCCAGCAGCCCCATAGCGCCGCCCAACTATGGCTACACCTTC
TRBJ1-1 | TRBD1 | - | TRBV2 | CASRKGQAWGAFF | TGTGCCAGCAGAAAGGGACAGGCCTGGGGAGCTTTCTTT
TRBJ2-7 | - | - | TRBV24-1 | CATALGQLGDYEQYF | TGTGCCACCGCCTTAGGGCAGTTGGGAGACTACGAGCAGTACTTC
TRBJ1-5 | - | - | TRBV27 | CASSPLGARGNQPQHF | TGTGCCAGCAGTCCGCTAGGGGCCCGGGGCAATCAGCCCCAGCATTTT
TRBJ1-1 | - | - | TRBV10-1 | CASSGSPGAEAFF | TGCGCCAGCAGCGGTAGCCCCGGGGCTGAAGCTTTCTTT
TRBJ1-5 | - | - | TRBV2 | CASRREGNQPQHF | TGTGCCAGCCGTCGCGAGGGCAATCAGCCCCAGCATTTT
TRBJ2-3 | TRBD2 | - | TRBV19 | CASSMLAGAPDTQYF | TGTGCCAGTAGTATGTTAGCGGGAGCCCCAGATACGCAGTATTTT
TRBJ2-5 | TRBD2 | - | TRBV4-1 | CASSQEAPGLLQETQYF | TGCGCCAGCAGCCAAGAAGCCCCGGGACTACTTCAAGAGACCCAGTACTTC
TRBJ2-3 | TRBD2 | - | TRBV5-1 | CASRTGSSSGGDTQYF | TGCGCCAGCAGAACCGGGAGCTCCTCGGGAGGAGATACGCAGTATTTT
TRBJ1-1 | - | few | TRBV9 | CASSPQVRPGTEAFF | TGTGCCAGCAGCCCCCAGGTCCGCCCGGGGACTGAAGCTTTCTTT
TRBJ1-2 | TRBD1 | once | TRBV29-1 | CSVYRDRGTIDYGYTF | TGCAGCGTCTACCGGGACAGGGGAACTATTGACTATGGCTACACCTTC
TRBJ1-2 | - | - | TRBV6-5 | CASSTPTGFNYGYTF | TGTGCCAGCAGTACCCCGACAGGATTTAACTATGGCTACACCTTC
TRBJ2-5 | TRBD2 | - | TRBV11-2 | CASSLGAGGEETQYF | TGTGCCAGCAGCTTAGGGGCGGGAGGGGAAGAGACCCAGTACTTC
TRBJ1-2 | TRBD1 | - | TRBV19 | CASSIGRDRTSYGYTF | TGTGCCAGTAGTATAGGCCGGGACAGGACATCCTATGGCTACACCTTC
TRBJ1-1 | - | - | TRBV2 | CASSAERASVANTEAFF | TGTGCCAGCAGCGCAGAGAGGGCATCGGTGGCGAACACTGAAGCTTTCTTT
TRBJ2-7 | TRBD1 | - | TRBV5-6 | CASSIPGQDSYEQYF | TGTGCCAGCAGCATCCCGGGACAGGACTCCTACGAGCAGTACTTC
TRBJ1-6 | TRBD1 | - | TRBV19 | CASSPQGAVDSPLHF | TGTGCCAGTAGTCCACAGGGGGCTGTTGATTCACCCCTCCACTTT
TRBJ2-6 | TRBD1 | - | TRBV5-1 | CASGGQGVSGANVLTF | TGCGCCAGCGGCGGACAGGGTGTCTCTGGGGCCAACGTCCTGACTTTC
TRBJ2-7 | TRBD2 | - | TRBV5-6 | CASSPRRSGGIYEQYF | TGTGCCAGCAGCCCCCGGCGCAGCGGGGGAATATACGAGCAGTACTTC
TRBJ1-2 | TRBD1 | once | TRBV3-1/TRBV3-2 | CASNRRGGHGYTF | TGTGCCAGCAACCGCCGAGGGGGCCATGGCTACACCTTC
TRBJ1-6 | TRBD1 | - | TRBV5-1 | CASSTDTGAYNSPLHF | TGCGCCAGCAGCACCGACACAGGGGCCTATAATTCACCCCTCCACTTT
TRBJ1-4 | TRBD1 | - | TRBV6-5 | CASSGGTGSEKLFF | TGTGCCAGCAGCGGCGGGACAGGGAGTGAAAAACTGTTTTTT
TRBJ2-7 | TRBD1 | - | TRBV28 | CASRGGLGEQYF | TGTGCCAGCAGAGGGGGCCTAGGCGAGCAGTACTTC
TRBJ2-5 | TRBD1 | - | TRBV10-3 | CAISEGPRQGGETQYF | TGTGCCATCAGTGAGGGTCCGAGACAGGGTGGAGAGACCCAGTACTTC
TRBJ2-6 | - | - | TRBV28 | CASRGGANVLTF | TGTGCATCGCGAGGAGGGGCCAACGTCCTGACTTTC
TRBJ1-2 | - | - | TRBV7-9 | CASSFHPTAGDYGYTF | TGTGCCAGCAGCTTCCACCCTACGGCGGGGGACTATGGCTACACCTTC
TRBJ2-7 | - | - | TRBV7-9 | CASSLGSLLSEQYF | TGTGCCAGCAGCTTGGGCAGTCTACTTTCCGAGCAGTACTTC
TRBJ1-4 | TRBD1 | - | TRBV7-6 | CASSSTGILFF | TGTGCCAGCAGCTCGACAGGGATACTGTTTTTT